This TCR beta chain was observed in a study of human T cells and chemical hapten exposure. Study conclusions and caveats: Versus controls, significantly more large CDR3 similarity clusters arose from expanded TCRs.

Time point of the sample: pre-sensitization, week 0. Stated treatment: therapeutic diphenylcyclopropenone sensitization with weekly scalp DPC. V lost 6 bases and J 9 bases, leaving 21 bases between the germline ends. Germline V gene lookup returns CDR1 DFQATT and CDR2 SNEGSKA (reference sequence). This CDR3 region has 14 residues. The library put unique molecular identifiers onto individual cDNA molecules. TCRdb processed the RACE reads anew with MiXCR; each CDR3 protein has one entry. This sample has tens of thousands of distinct CDR3 sequences, with roughly 6.7% found just once. This clonotype showed up many times. Its antigen is as yet unknown.

The chain employs TRBV20-1 and TRBJ1-5, with D possibly TRBD1 on 5 matching bases. The TCR was taken from a woman aged 25-40 years with alopecia areata. Some clones in this sample may be carry-over from other donors' samples. This specimen was whole blood, taken in connection with sensitization to the hapten diphenylcyclopropenone (DPC). In DNA, the CDR3 is TGCAGTGCGCGGCCGGGGCAGCCCGGGCTGCCCCAGCATTTT. This sequence encodes CSARPGQPGLPQHF.